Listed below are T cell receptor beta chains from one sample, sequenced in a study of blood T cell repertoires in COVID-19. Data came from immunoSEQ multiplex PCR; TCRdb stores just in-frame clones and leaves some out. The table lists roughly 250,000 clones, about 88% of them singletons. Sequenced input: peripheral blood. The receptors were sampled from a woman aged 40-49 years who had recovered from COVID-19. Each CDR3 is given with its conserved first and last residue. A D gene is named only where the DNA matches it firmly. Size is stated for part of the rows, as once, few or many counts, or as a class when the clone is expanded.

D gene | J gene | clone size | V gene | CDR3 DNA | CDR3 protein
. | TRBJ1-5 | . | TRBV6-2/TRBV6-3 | TGTGCCAGCAGTTACTCGATTCTGGCCATGAGCAATCAGCCCCAGCATTTT | CASSYSILAMSNQPQHF
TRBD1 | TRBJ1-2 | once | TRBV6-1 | TGTGCCAGCAGTGCCCGTTGGGGGGACAGGGGAGGGTATGGCTACACCTTC | CASSARWGDRGGYGYTF
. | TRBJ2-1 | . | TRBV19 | TGTGCCAGTAGTATATTCCCGACAGAGAGCTCCTACAATGAGCAGTTCTTC | CASSIFPTESSYNEQFF
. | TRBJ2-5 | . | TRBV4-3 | TGCGCCAGCAGCCAAGGGGGACTTTCAACGGGGACCCAGTACTTC | CASSQGGLSTGTQYF
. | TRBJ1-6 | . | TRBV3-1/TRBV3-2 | TGTGCCAGCAGCCCTGGACAGATTCTGCGCTATAATTCACCCCTCCACTTT | CASSPGQILRYNSPLHF
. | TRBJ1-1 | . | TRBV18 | TGTGCCAGCTCACCATTGGACAGCACTGAAGCTTTCTTT | CASSPLDSTEAFF
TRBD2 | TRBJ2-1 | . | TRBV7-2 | TGTGCCAGCAGCTCGCGAGTGGGAGCTAGCGGGGTGGGGGAGCAGTTCTTC | CASSSRVGASGVGEQFF
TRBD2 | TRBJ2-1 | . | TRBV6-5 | TGTGCCAGCAGCGCGCTAGCGGGAGGGCTCGATGAGCAGTTCTTC | CASSALAGGLDEQFF
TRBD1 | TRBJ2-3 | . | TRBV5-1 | TGCGCCAGCAGCCCGGGACAGGCCCTCGGAAGCACAGATACGCAGTATTTT | CASSPGQALGSTDTQYF
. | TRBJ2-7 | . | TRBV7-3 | TGTGCCAGCAGCTTAGCCGGCGGGGACTACGAGCAGTACTTC | CASSLAGGDYEQYF
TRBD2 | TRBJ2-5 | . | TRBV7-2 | TGTGCCAGCAGCTTAGTTGGCGGGAGTAGTGAGACCCAGTACTTC | CASSLVGGSSETQYF
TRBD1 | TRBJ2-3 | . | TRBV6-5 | TGTGCCAGCAGTTACTACGGGACAGTAGGGGATACGCAGTATTTT | CASSYYGTVGDTQYF
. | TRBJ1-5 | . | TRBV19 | TGTGCCAGTAGTTCAGTAAAGAATCAGCCCCAGCATTTT | CASSSVKNQPQHF
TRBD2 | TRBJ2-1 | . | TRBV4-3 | TGCGCCAGCAGCCAAGATAGGGAAGCGGGGTACAATGAGCAGTTCTTC | CASSQDREAGYNEQFF
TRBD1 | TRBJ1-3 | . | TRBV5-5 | TGTGCCAGTACGCCAGCCGCCGCGGACAGGGCTGACACCATATATTTT | CASTPAAADRADTIYF
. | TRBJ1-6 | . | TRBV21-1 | TGTGCCAGCAGCAAAGCCGGAGCGGATAATTCACCCCTCCACTTT | CASSKAGADNSPLHF
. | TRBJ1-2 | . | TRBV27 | TGTGCCAGCACCTCCCCCGGCAGGGGTCTCCATGGCTACACCTTC | CASTSPGRGLHGYTF
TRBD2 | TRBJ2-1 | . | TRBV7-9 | TGTGCCAGCAGCTATCCTAGCGGGAATGAGCAGTTCTTC | CASSYPSGNEQFF
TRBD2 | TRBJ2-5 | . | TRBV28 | TGTGCCAGCAGTTTACAGAGCGGGGGGGCCGGAGAGACCCAGTACTTC | CASSLQSGGAGETQYF
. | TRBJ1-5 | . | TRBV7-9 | TGTGCCAGCAGCTTAGGGGCGGACACGCAGCCCCAGCATTTT | CASSLGADTQPQHF